Shown below are 7 T cell receptor beta chains from a single sample sequenced in a study of cytomegalovirus exposure and HLA in healthy donors. A multiplex PCR was run with 60 Vbeta primers and 13 Jbeta primers. TCRdb's table, derived via immunoSEQ multiplex PCR, lists solely in-frame clones and lacks some. The sample lists around 200,000 clones, 60% to 80% occurring once. Input material: PBMCs. The receptors originated from a man aged 18-30 years in good health and CMV-seronegative.

J is TRBJ2-3 and V is TRBV5-6; 7 nucleotides line up with TRBD2. CDR3 length: 14 residues. Germline V gene sequence: CDR1 SGHDT, CDR2 YYEEEE. J was trimmed by 2 bases and V by 2 bases; bases with no gene match: 2. The CDR3 loop is CASSFGGVTDTQYF. The DNA of the CDR3 is TGTGCCAGCAGCTTTGGGGGGGTCACAGATACGCAGTATTTT.

The chain has TRBV18 and TRBJ2-7, with 7 positions matching TRBD1. The ends lost 5 bases at V and 4 bases at J; junction bases unmatched: 14. Germline V lookup: CDR1 KGHSH, CDR2 LQKENI. CDR3 length: 16 residues. The CDR3 sequence: CASSRNRDSGSYEQYF. Here the CDR3 DNA reads TGTGCCAGCTCAAGAAACCGGGACAGCGGCTCGTACGAGCAGTACTTC. Variable domain in full (rest from reference TRBV18 and TRBJ2-7): NAGVMQNPRHLVRRRGQEARLRCSPMKGHSHVYWYRQLPEEGLKFMVYLQKENIIDESGMPKERFSAEFPKEGPSILRIQQVVRGDSAAYFCASSRNRDSGSYEQYFGPGTRLTVT.

This clone was counted once. This chain links TRBV2 with TRBJ1-2, with D unclear. V was clipped by 3 bases and J by 4 bases, with 6 bases between them. The germline gives CDR1 SNHLY, CDR2 FYNNEI. The CDR3 runs to 12 residues. The CDR3 reads CASSEGSYGYTF. CDR3 DNA: TGTGCCAGCAGTGAGGGGAGCTATGGCTACACCTTC.

CDR3 nucleotides: TGTGCCAGCAGCTTAGGCCTAGGGGGCACAGATACGCAGTATTTT. Encoded protein: CASSLGLGGTDTQYF. The rearrangement joins TRBV7-9 to TRBJ2-3; TRBD1 might be the D (5 bases). The ends were cut back, 1 base at V and 1 base at J, with 9 bases in the middle. The CDR3 contains 15 residues. The germline V gene encodes CDR1 SEHNR and CDR2 FQNEAQ (reference sequence).

This chain joins TRBV2 and TRBJ2-6; maybe TRBD1 (5 bases). Trimming shortened V by 6 bases and J by 3 bases, and 18 bases separated the two germline ends. This CDR3 has 17 amino acids. In germline, CDR1 is SNHLY, CDR2 FYNNEI. DNA of the CDR3: TGTGCCAGCAGCCCTGTGGCAGGGCCGGATGGGGCCAACGTCCTGACTTTC. Amino acid sequence: CASSPVAGPDGANVLTF.

CDR3 in amino acids: CASSKEGLVEKLFF. For the CDR3, the DNA is TGTGCCAGCAGCAAGGAGGGGTTGGTTGAAAAACTGTTTTTT. The chain joins TRBV7-9 to TRBJ1-4, with D tentatively TRBD1 (5 bases). In germline, CDR1 is SEHNR, CDR2 FQNEAQ (reference sequence). There are 14 residues in the CDR3. V lost 5 bases to trimming and J lost 7 bases, with 14 bases between them.

This clone was picked up a small number of times. CDR3 loop: CASSLEAGGNSPLHF. The CDR3 nucleotides are TGTGCCAGCAGCTTGGAGGCAGGTGGCAATTCACCCCTCCACTTT. The gene calls are TRBV5-8 and TRBJ1-6; D is undetermined. With 0 bases removed from V and 7 bases from J, the gap between germline ends came to 11 bases. Germline V lookup: CDR1 SGHTS, CDR2 YDEGEE. CDR3 length: 15 residues.